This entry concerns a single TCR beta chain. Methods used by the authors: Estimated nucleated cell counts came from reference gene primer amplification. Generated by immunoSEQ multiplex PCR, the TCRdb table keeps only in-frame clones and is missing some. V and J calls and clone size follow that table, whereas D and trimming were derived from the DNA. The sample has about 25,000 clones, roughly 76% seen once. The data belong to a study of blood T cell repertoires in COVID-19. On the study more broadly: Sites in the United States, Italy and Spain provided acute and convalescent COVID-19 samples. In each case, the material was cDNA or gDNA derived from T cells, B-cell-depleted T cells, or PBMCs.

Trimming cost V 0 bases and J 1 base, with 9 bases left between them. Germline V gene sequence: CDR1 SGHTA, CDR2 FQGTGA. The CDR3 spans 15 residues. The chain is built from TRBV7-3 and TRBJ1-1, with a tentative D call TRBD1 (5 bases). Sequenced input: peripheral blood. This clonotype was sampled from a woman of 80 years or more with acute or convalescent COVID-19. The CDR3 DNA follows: TGTGCCAGCAGCTTAACGGGGGGACCGAACACTGAAGCTTTCTTT. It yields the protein CASSLTGGPNTEAFF.